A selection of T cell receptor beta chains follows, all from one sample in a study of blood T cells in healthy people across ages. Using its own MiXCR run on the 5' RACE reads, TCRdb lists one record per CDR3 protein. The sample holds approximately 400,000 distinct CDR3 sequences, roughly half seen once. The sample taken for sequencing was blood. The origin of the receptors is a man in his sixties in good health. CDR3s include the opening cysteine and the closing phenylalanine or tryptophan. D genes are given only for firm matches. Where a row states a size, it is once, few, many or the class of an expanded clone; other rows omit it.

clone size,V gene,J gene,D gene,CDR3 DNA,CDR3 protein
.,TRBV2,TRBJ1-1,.,TGTGCCAGCAGCCCGGGGGGCGCCGCTGAAGCTTTCTTT,CASSPGGAAEAFF
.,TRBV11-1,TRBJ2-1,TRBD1,TGTGCCAGCAGCTTAGTAGGGACAGGGCTCAATGAGCAGTTCTTC,CASSLVGTGLNEQFF
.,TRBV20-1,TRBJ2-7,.,TGCAGTGCTAGTCCTCCGACAGGTACCTACGAGCAGTACTTC,CSASPPTGTYEQYF
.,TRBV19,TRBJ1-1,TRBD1,TGTGCCAGTAGTATAGGGACAGGTTTGACTGAAGCTTTCTTT,CASSIGTGLTEAFF
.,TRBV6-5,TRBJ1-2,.,TGTGCCAGCACCCCCTACCAGGGGTTGGGCTATGGCTACACCTTC,CASTPYQGLGYGYTF
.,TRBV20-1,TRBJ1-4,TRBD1,TGCAGTGCTAGGGGACAGGGCGGAAAACTGTTTTTT,CSARGQGGKLFF
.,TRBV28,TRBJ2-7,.,TGTGCCAGCAGGAGGACGGACGCCGTAAGCCTCTCCTACGAGCAGTACTTC,CASRRTDAVSLSYEQYF
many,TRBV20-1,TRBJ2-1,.,TGCAGTGCTAGTGGCTACTACAATGAGCAGTTCTTC,CSASGYYNEQFF
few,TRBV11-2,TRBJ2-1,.,TGTGCCAGCAGCTTGACAAACGCCCGAATGGGGCAGTTCTTC,CASSLTNARMGQFF
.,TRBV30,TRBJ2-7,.,TGTGCCTGGAGGATCGAGAATGAGCAGTACTTC,CAWRIENEQYF
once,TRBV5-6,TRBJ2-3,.,TGTGCCAGCAGCTCCCCCTTGGCGGGGTTCGGTGATACGCAGTATTTT,CASSSPLAGFGDTQYF
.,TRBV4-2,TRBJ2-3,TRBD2,TGTGCCAGCAGCCAAGATCGGGGTAGCGGGAGCACTAGCACAGATACGCAGTATTTT,CASSQDRGSGSTSTDTQYF
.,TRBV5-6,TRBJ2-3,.,TGTGCCAGCAGCTTGGTGGCGGCCCGCGAGGATACGCAGTATTTT,CASSLVAAREDTQYF
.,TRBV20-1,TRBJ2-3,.,TGCAGTGCTAGAGCGCGAGCGGCTAGCACAGATACGCAGTATTTT,CSARARAASTDTQYF
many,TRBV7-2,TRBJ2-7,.,TGTGCCAGCAGCTTAGCGCTCGGGGGAAGCGAGCAGTACTTC,CASSLALGGSEQYF
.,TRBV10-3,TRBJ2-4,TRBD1,TGTGCCATCAGCCGACAGGGGGGCGACATTCAGTACTTC,CAISRQGGDIQYF
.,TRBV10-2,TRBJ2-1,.,TGCGCCAGTGGGGCGTCTTACAATGAGCAGTTCTTC,CASGASYNEQFF
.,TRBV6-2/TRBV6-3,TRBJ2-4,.,TGTGCCACCATGACCGGGGGCGGCGGGAAAAACATTCAGTACTTC,CATMTGGGGKNIQYF
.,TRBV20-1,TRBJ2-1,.,TGCAGTGCGGGAGAGCTTGAGCAGTTCTTC,CSAGELEQFF
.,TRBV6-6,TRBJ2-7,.,TGTGCCAGCAGTTACCGGGACGGGGGCCACACTCCTCAGTACTTC,CASSYRDGGHTPQYF
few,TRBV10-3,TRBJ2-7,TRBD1,TGTGCCATCAGTGAACAGGGGGTGAGAGACGAGCAGTACTTC,CAISEQGVRDEQYF
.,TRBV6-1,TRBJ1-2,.,TGTGCCAGCAGTGAAGCGAGGAGTTCCTATGGCTACACCTTC,CASSEARSSYGYTF
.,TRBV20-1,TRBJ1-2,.,TGCAGTGCTAGGGTCCAGATGGGGGCTAACTATGGCTACACCTTC,CSARVQMGANYGYTF
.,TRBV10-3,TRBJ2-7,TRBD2,TGTGCCATCAGGGCTAGCGGCCTTGTCTCCTACGAGCAGTACTTC,CAIRASGLVSYEQYF
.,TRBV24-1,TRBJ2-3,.,TGTGCCACAGGGGGAGGAGGTGTCACAGATACGCAGTATTTT,CATGGGGVTDTQYF
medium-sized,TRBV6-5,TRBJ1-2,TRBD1,TGTGCCAGCACCCCCTCCGGCAGGGGGCAAGGCTACACCTTC,CASTPSGRGQGYTF
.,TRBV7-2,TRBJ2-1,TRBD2,TGTGCCAGCAACCGAGGACTAGCGGGGGCTCAGAGACATTACAATGAGCAGTTCTTC,CASNRGLAGAQRHYNEQFF
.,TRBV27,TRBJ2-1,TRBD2,TGTGCCAGCAGTTCGGGACGAGCGGGAGTCAATGAGCAGTTCTTC,CASSSGRAGVNEQFF
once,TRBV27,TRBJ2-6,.,TGTGCCAGCAGCCCTAGCTCTGGGGCCAACGTCCAGACTTTC,CASSPSSGANVQTF
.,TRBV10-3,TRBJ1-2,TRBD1,TGTGCCATCAGTAAAGGGACAGGGGGTTCAAATGGCTACACCTTC,CAISKGTGGSNGYTF
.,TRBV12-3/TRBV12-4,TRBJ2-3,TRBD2,TGTGCCAGCAGTAGGACTAGCGGGGGCGCCTACACAGATACGCAGTATTTT,CASSRTSGGAYTDTQYF
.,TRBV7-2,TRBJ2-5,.,TGTGCCAGCAGCTTCTCCGACTCGAACCAAGAGACCCAGTACTTC,CASSFSDSNQETQYF
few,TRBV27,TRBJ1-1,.,TGTGCCAGCAGTTTAGGGGACACCCTCAGGGGCACTGAAGCTTTCTTT,CASSLGDTLRGTEAFF
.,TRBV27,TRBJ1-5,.,TGTGCCAGCAGTTTTTCGGGGACTAGCAATCAGCCCCAGCATTTT,CASSFSGTSNQPQHF
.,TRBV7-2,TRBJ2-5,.,TGTGCCAGCAGCTTAGCAGGGCTGGGAGGGACCCAGTACTTC,CASSLAGLGGTQYF
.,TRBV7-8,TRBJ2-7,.,TGTGCCAGCAGCGGGCTGACATCGGGGCCCTCCTACGAGCAGTACTTC,CASSGLTSGPSYEQYF
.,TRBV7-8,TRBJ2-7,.,TGTGCCAGCAGCCCCGGGCGGGACAGTACCTACGAGCAGTACTTC,CASSPGRDSTYEQYF
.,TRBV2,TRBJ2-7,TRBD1,TGTGCCAGCAGAGTACAGGGGACCTCCTACGAGCAGTACTTC,CASRVQGTSYEQYF
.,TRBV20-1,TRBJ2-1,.,TGCAGTGCTAGGGACTCCACCTACAATGAGCAGTTCTTC,CSARDSTYNEQFF
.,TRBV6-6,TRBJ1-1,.,TGTGCCAGCAGCCGCGACCAGGGTTGGGGCACTGAAGCTTTCTTT,CASSRDQGWGTEAFF
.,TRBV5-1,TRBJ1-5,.,TGCGCCAGCAGCTCGGACGGTGCTAGCAATCAGCCCCAGCATTTT,CASSSDGASNQPQHF
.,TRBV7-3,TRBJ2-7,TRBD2,TGTGCCAGCAGCCCGGGGGGTGTTGGCGAGCAGTACTTC,CASSPGGVGEQYF
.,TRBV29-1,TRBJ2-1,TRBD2,TGCAGCGTCGCTAGCGGGAGTATGAACAATGAGCAGTTCTTC,CSVASGSMNNEQFF
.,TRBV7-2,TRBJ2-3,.,TGTGCCAGCAGCCCGTTAGGCACTAGGCCCACAGATACGCAGTATTTT,CASSPLGTRPTDTQYF
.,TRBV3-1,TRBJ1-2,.,TGTGCCAGCAGCCAAAGGGCGTATGGCTACACCTTC,CASSQRAYGYTF
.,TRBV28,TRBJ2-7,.,TGTGCCAGCAGTTTGCTCCGGGGCAGTTACTACGAGCAGTACTTC,CASSLLRGSYYEQYF
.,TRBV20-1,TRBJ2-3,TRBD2,TGCAGTGCTAGAGCGGATAGCGGGGGGGCGGTAGATACGCAGTATTTT,CSARADSGGAVDTQYF
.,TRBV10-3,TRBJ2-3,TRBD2,TGTGCCATCAGTGACCAACTAGCGGGGGCGGGGGATACGCAGTATTTT,CAISDQLAGAGDTQYF
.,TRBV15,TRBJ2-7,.,TGTGCCACCAGCAGCGGACGAGCGATAGCCTACGAGCAGTACTTC,CATSSGRAIAYEQYF
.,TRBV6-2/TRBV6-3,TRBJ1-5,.,TGTGCCAGCAGTTCCTCGGGCGCAAATCAGCCCCAGCATTTT,CASSSSGANQPQHF
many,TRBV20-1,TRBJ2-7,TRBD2,TGCAGTGCTAGAGATATTGGCACGGGAGGGAAAAGGGGCGAGCAGTACTTC,CSARDIGTGGKRGEQYF